This TCR beta chain was sequenced during a study of cytomegalovirus exposure and HLA in healthy donors. Sequencing used immunoSEQ multiplex PCR; TCRdb keeps in-frame clones, though not all of them. The sample carries around 150,000 clones, less than 90% recorded once. The germline V and J ends were trimmed by 3 bases and 0 bases, with 15 bases remaining between them. The length of the CDR3 is 16 residues. CDR1 and CDR2 from the germline V gene are PRHDT and FYEKMQ (reference sequence). These donors were members of the roughly 120-subject validation cohort, a group separate from the approximately 700-subject first cohort.

Sequences were obtained from PBMCs. The receptor comes from a woman under 40 in good health and CMV-seronegative. V is TRBV13 and J is TRBJ2-7, with D tentatively TRBD2 (6 bases). The CDR3 protein is CASSLLTGRSSYEQYF. In DNA form, the CDR3 reads TGTGCCAGCAGCTTGCTCACGGGGAGGAGCTCCTACGAGCAGTACTTC.